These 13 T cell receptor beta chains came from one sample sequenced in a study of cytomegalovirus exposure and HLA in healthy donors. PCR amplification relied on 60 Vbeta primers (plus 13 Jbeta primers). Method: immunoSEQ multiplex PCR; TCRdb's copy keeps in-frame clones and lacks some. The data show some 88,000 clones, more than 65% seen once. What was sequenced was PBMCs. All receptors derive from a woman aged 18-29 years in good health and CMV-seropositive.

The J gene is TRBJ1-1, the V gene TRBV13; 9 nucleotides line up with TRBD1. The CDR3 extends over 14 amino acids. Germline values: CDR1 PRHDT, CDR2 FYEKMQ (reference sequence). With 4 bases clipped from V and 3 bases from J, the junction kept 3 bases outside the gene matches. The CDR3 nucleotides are TGTGCCAGCAGCTCCTGGGACAGGGACACTGAAGCTTTCTTT. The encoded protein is CASSSWDRDTEAFF.

The CDR3 here is CASSRGQGASYEQYF. Here the CDR3 DNA reads TGTGCCAGCAGCCGAGGACAGGGGGCTTCCTACGAGCAGTACTTC. This rearrangement joins TRBV14 to TRBJ2-7; TRBD1 matches at 11 bases. Germline CDR1 is SGHDN and CDR2 is FVKESK. The junction had 3 bases not matched to a gene; V was cut back by 4 bases and J by 1 base. The CDR3 totals 15 residues.

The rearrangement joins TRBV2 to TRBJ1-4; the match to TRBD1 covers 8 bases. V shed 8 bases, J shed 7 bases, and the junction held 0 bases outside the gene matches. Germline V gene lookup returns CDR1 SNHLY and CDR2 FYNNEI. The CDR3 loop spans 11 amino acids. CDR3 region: CASGTGEKLFF. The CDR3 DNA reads TGTGCCAGCGGGACAGGTGAAAAACTGTTTTTT.

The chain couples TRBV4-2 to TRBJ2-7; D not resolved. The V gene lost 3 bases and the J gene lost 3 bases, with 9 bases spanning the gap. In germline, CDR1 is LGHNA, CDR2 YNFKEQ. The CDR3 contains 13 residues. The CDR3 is CASSQFLGYEQYF. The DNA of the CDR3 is TGTGCCAGCAGCCAGTTCCTAGGCTACGAGCAGTACTTC.

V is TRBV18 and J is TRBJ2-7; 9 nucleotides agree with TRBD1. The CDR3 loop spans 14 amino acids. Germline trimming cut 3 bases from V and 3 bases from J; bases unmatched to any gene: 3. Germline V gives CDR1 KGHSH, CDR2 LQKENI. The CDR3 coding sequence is TGTGCCAGCTCACCGAAGGACAGGGGCTACGAGCAGTACTTC. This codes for CASSPKDRGYEQYF.

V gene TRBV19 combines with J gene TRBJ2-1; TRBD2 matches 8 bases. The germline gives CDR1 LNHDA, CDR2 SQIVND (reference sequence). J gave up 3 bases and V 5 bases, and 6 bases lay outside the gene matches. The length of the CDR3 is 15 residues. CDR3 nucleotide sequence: TGTGCCAGTAGTCTCAGCGGGGGCGGCTACAATGAGCAGTTCTTC. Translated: CASSLSGGGYNEQFF. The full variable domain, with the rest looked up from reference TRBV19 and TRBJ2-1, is DGGITQSPKYLFRKEGQNVTLSCEQNLNHDAMYWYRQDPGQGLRLIYYSQIVNDFQKGDIAEGYSVSREKKESFPLTVTSAQKNPTAFYLCASSLSGGGYNEQFFGPGTRLTVL.

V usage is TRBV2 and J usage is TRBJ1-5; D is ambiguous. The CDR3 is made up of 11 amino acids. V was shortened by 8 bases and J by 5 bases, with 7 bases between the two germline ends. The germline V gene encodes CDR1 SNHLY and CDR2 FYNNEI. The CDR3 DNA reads TGTGCCAGCGGAGCCTATCAGCCCCAGCATTTT. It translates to CASGAYQPQHF.

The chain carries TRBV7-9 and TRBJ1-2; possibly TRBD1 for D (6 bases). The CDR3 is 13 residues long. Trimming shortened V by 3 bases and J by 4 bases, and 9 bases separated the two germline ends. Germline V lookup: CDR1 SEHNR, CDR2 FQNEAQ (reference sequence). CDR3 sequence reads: CASSFQGTYGYTF. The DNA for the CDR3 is TGTGCCAGCAGCTTTCAGGGGACCTATGGCTACACCTTC.

The CDR3 region is CAIMGQGYEQYF. The CDR3, as DNA: TGTGCCATCATGGGACAGGGCTACGAGCAGTACTTC. The gene calls are TRBV10-3 and TRBJ2-7; 9 bases agree with TRBD1. From germline, CDR1 is ENHRY and CDR2 SYGVKD. Trimming removed 7 bases from V and 3 bases from J; junction bases left unmatched: 1. This CDR3 has 12 residues.

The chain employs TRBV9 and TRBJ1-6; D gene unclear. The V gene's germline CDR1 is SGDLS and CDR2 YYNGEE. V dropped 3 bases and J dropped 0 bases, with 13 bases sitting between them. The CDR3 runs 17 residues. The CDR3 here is CASSANDRSSYNSPLHF. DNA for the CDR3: TGTGCCAGCAGCGCCAATGACCGGAGCTCCTATAATTCACCCCTCCACTTT.

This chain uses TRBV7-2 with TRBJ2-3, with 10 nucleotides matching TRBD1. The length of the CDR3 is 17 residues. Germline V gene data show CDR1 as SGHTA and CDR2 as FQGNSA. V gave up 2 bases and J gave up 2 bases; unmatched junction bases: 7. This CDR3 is CASSLPDRGLITDTQYF. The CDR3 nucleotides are TGTGCCAGCAGCTTACCCGACAGGGGGCTAATCACAGATACGCAGTATTTT.

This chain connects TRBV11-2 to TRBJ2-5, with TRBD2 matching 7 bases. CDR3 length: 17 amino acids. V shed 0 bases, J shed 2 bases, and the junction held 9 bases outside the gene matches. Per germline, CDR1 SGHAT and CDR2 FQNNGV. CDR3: CASSLDRGSGAQETQYF. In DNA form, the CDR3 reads TGTGCCAGCAGCTTAGATCGAGGGAGCGGGGCACAAGAGACCCAGTACTTC. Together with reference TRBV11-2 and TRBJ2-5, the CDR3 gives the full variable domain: EAGVAQSPRYKIIEKRQSVAFWCNPISGHATLYWYQQILGQGPKLLIQFQNNGVVDDSQLPKDRFSAERLKGVDSTLKIQPAKLEDSAVYLCASSLDRGSGAQETQYFGPGTRLLVL.

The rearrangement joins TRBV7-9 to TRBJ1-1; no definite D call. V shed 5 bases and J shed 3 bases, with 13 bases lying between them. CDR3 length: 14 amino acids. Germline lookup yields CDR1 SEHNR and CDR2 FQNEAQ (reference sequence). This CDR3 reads CASSLRTGDTEAFF. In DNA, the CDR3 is TGTGCCAGCAGCCTTAGGACCGGGGACACTGAAGCTTTCTTT.